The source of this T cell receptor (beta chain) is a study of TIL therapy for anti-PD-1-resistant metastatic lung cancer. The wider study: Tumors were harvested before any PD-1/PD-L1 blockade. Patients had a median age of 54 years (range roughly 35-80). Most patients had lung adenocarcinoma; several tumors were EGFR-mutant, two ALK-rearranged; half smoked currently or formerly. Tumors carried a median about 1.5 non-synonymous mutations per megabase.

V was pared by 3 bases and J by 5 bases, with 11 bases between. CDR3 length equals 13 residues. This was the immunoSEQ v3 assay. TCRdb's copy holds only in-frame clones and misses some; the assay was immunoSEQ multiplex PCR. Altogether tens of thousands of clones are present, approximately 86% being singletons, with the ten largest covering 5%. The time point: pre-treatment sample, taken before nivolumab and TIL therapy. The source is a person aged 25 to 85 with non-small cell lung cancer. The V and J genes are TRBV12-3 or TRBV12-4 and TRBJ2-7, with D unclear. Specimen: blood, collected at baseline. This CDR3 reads CASSFYGSHEQYF. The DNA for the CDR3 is TGTGCCAGCAGTTTCTACGGGTCCCACGAGCAGTACTTC.